Ten or more counts support the clone carrying this T cell receptor (beta chain). Its antigen is as yet unknown. The data belong to a study of T-cell reconstitution after alpha-beta-depleted transplantation in children. Findings and limits, study-wide: Day-60 TCRbeta diversity that was high in some patients was derived from surviving recipient T cells and thymic progenitors. Reported findings indicate that, about two months after transplant, alpha-beta T cells came from several hundred expanded clones, which were derived from non-depleted graft cells.

The CDR3 is 16 residues long. The V gene end was trimmed by 5 bases and the J gene end by 2 bases; junction bases not matched to a gene: 12. Germline-derived CDR1 and CDR2 are MDHEN and SYDVKM. Molecular barcoding with unique molecular identifiers was used for the TCRbeta library. A single record per CDR3 protein comes from TCRdb applying MiXCR to the PCR reads. The repertoire includes around 210,000 distinct CDR3 sequences, approximately 7% of them detected once, and just over 5.5% sits in the top ten. The chain has TRBV28 and TRBJ2-7; 7 nucleotides line up with TRBD1. This TCR was recovered from a boy aged 2 to 9 with acute lymphoblastic leukemia, due to receive a stem cell transplant. The sequences come from PBMCs, collected before TCRalphabeta/CD19-depleted stem cell transplant. In nucleotides, the CDR3 is TGTGCCAGCAGTGTACCCGCTTACAGGGGTACCTACGAGCAGTACTTC. Protein: CASSVPAYRGTYEQYF.